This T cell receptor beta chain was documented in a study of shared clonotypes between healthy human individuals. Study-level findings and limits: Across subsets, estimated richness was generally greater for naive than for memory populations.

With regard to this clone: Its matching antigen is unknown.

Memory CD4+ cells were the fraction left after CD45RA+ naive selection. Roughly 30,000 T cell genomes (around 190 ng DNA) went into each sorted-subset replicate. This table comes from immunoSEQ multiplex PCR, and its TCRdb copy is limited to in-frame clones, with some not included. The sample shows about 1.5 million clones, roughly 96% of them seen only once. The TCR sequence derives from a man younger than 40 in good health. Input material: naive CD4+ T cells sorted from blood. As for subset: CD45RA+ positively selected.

DNA for the CDR3: TGTGCCAGCTTCACCAGGGTTCAGGGACCCCTCCAGGAGACCCAGTACTTC. It encodes CASFTRVQGPLQETQYF. The genes are TRBV18 and TRBJ2-5, with D perhaps being TRBD1 or TRBD2 (5 bases each). This CDR3 spans 17 amino acids. Germline V gene lookup returns CDR1 KGHSH and CDR2 LQKENI. Trimming removed 7 bases at V and 5 bases at J, with 26 bases between.